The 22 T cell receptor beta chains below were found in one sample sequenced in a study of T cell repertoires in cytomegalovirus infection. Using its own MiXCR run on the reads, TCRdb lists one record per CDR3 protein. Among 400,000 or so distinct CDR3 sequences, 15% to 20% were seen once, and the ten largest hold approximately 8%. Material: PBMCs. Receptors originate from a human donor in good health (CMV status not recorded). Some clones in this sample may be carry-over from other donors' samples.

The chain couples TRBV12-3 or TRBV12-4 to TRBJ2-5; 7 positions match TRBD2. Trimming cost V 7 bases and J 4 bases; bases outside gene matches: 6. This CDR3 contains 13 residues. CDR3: CASTPGGGETQYF. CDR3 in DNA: TGTGCCAGCACCCCGGGGGGTGGAGAGACCCAGTACTTC.

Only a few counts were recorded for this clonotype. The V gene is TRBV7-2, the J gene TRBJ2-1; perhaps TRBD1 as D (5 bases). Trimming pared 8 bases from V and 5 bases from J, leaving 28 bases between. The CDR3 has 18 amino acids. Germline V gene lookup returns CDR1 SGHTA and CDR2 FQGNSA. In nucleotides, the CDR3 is TGTGCCAGCGCGACTCAATTAGCAGGTCCTGGGGCGAACAATGAGCAGTTCTTC. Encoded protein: CASATQLAGPGANNEQFF.

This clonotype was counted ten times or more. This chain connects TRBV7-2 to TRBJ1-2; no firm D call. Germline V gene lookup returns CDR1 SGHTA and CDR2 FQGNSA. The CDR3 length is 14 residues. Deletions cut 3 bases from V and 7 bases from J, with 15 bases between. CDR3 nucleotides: TGTGCCAGCAGCTTCCCCGGTACGGTGGGTGGCTACACCTTC. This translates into CASSFPGTVGGYTF.

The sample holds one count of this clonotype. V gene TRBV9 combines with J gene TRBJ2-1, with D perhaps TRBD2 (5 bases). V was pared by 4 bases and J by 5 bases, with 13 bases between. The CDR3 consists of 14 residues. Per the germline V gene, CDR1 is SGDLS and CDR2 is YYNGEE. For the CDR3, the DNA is TGTGCCAGCAGCCTTACGGGATCCAACAATGAGCAGTTCTTC. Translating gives CASSLTGSNNEQFF. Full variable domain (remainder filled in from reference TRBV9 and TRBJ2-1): DSGVTQTPKHLITATGQRVTLRCSPRSGDLSVYWYQQSLDQGLQFLIQYYNGEERAKGNILERFSAQQFPDLHSELNLSSLELGDSALYFCASSLTGSNNEQFFGPGTRLTVL.

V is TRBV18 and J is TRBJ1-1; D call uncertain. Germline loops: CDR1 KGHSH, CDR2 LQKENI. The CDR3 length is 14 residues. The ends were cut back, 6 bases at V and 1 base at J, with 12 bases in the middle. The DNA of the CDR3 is TGTGCCAGCTCCTCGGGGAACTGGAACACTGAAGCTTTCTTT. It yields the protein CASSSGNWNTEAFF.

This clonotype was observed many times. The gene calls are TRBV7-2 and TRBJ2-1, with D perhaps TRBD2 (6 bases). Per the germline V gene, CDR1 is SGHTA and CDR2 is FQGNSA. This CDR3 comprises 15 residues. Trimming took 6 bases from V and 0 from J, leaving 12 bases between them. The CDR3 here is CASRGGGDSYNEQFF. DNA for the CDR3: TGTGCCAGCAGGGGTGGCGGGGACTCCTACAATGAGCAGTTCTTC. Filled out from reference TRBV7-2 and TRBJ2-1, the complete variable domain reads GAGVSQSPSNKVTEKGKDVELRCDPISGHTALYWYRQSLGQGLEFLIYFQGNSAPDKSGLPSDRFSAERTGGSVSTLTIQRTQQEDSAVYLCASRGGGDSYNEQFFGPGTRLTVL.

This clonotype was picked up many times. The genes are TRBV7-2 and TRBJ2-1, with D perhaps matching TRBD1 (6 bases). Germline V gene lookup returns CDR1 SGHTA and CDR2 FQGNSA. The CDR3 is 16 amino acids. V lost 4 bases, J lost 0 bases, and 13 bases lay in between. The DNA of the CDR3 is TGTGCCAGCAGCTATAGGGGGAGTTCCTCCTACAATGAGCAGTTCTTC. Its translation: CASSYRGSSSYNEQFF.

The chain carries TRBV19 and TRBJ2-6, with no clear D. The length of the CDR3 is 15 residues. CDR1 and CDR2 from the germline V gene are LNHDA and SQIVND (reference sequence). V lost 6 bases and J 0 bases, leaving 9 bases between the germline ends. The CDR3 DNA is TGTGCCAGTAGAACGGTCACCTCTGGGGCCAACGTCCTGACTTTC. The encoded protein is CASRTVTSGANVLTF.

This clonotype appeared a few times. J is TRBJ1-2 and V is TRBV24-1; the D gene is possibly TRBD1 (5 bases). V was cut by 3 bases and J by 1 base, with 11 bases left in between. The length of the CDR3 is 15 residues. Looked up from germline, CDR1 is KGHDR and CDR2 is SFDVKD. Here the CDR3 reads CATSDPGQVNYGYTF. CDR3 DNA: TGTGCCACCAGTGATCCCGGACAAGTTAACTATGGCTACACCTTC.

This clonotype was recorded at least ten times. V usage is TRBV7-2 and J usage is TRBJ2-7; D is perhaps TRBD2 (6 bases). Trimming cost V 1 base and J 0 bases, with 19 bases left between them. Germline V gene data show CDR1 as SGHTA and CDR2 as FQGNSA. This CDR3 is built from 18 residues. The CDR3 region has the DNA TGTGCCAGCAGCTTAGACCTAGAGGGACTCGACTTCTCCTACGAGCAGTACTTC. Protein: CASSLDLEGLDFSYEQYF.

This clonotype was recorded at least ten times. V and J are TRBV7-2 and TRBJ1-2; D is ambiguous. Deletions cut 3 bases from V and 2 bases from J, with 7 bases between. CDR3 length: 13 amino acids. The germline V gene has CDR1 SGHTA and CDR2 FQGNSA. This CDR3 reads CASSFSRNYGYTF. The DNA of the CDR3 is TGTGCCAGCAGCTTCAGCAGGAACTATGGCTACACCTTC.

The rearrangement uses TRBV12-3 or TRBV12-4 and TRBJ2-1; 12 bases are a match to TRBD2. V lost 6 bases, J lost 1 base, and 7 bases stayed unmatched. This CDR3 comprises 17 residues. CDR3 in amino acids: CASSLKTSGSSYNEQFF. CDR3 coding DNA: TGTGCCAGCAGCTTAAAGACTAGCGGGAGTTCCTACAATGAGCAGTTCTTC.

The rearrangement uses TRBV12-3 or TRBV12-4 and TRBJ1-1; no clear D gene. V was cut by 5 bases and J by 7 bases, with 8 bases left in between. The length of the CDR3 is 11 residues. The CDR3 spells CASSVQYEAFF. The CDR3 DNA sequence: TGTGCCAGCAGTGTCCAGTATGAAGCTTTCTTT.

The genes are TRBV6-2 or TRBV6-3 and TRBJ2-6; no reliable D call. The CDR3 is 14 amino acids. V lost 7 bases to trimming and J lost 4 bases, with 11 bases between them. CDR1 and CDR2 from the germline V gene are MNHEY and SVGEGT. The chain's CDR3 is CASKGGAGANVLTF. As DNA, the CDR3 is TGTGCCAGCAAGGGTGGTGCGGGGGCCAACGTCCTGACTTTC.

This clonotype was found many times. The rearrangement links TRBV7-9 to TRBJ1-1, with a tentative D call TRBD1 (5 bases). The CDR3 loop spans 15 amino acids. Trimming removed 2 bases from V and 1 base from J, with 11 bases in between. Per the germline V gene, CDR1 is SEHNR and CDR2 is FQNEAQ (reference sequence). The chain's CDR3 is CASSLWNRSNTEAFF. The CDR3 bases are TGTGCCAGCAGCTTATGGAACAGGTCGAACACTGAAGCTTTCTTT. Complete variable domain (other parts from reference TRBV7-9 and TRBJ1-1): DTGVSQNPRHKITKRGQNVTFRCDPISEHNRLYWYRQTLGQGPEFLTYFQNEAQLEKSRLLSDRFSAERPKGSFSTLEIQRTEQGDSAMYLCASSLWNRSNTEAFFGQGTRLTVV.

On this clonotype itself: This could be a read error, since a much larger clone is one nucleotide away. CDR3 DNA sequence: TGTGCCTGCAGTTCTGGGACTGGGCATTTCTACGACGAGCAGTACTTC. Translating it yields CACSSGTGHFYDEQYF. The chain uses TRBV12-3 or TRBV12-4 and TRBJ2-7; weak D call: TRBD2 (6 bases). There are 16 residues in the CDR3.

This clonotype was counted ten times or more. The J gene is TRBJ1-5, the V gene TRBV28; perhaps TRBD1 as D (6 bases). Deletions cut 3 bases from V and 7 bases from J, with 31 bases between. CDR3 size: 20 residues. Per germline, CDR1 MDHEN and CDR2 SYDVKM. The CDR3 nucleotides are TGTGCCAGCAGTTTGGGAATTCACCTCGCCGGACAGTCGATCGACCAGCCCCAGCATTTT. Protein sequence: CASSLGIHLAGQSIDQPQHF.

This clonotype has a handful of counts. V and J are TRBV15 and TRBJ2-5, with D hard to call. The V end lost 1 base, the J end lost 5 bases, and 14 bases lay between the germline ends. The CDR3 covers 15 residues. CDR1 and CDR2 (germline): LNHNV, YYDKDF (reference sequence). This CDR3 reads CATSRGSKVGETQYF. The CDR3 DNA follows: TGTGCCACCAGCAGAGGTAGCAAGGTGGGGGAGACCCAGTACTTC.

CDR3 DNA: TGTGCCACCAGCAGAGATGAGGGTCCCCAGCATTTT. Encoded protein: CATSRDEGPQHF. This rearrangement joins TRBV15 to TRBJ1-5; D is ambiguous. V was shortened by 0 bases and J by 10 bases, with 7 bases between the two germline ends. CDR1 LNHNV and CDR2 YYDKDF come from the germline V gene (reference sequence). There are 12 residues in the CDR3.

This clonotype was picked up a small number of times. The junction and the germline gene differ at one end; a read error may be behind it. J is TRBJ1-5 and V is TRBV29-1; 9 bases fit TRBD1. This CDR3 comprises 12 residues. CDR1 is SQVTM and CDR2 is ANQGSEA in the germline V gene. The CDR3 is CSVEDGGTGRLF. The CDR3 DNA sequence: TGCAGCGTTGAAGATGGGGGGACAGGGCGACTTTTT.

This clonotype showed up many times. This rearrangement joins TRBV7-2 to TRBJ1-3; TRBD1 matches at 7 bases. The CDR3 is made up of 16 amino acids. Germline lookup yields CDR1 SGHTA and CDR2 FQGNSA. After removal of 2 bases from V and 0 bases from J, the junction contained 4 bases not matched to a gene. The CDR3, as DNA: TGTGCCAGCAGCTTACTCGGGACAGCCTCTGGAAACACCATATATTTT. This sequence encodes CASSLLGTASGNTIYF.

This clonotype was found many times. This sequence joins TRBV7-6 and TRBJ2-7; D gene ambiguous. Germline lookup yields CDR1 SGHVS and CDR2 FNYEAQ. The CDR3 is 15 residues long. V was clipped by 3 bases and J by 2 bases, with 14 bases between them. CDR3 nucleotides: TGTGCCAGCAGCTTCCATGACTCGGTTACCTACGAGCAGTACTTC. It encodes CASSFHDSVTYEQYF.